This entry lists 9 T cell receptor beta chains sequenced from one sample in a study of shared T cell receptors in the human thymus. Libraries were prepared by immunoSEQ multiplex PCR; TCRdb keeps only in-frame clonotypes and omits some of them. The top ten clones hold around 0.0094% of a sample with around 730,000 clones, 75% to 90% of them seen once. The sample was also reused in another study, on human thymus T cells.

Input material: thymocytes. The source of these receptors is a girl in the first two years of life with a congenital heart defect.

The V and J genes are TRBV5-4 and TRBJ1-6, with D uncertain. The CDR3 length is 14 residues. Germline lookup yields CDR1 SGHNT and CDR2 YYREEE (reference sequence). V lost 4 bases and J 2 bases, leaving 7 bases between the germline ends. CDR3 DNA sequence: TGTGCCAGCAGCGTCGCGGCCTATAATTCACCCCTCCACTTT. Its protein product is CASSVAAYNSPLHF.

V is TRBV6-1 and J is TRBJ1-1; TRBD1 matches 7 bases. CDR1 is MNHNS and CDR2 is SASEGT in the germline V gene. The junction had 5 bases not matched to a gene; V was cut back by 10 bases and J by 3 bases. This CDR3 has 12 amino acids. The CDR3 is CAIIQGHTEAFF. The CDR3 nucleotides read TGTGCCATCATACAGGGGCACACTGAAGCTTTCTTT.

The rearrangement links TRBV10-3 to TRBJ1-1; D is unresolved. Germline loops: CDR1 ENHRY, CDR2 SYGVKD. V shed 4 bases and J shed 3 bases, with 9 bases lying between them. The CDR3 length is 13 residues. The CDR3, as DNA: TGTGCCATCAGTGGGAGGTCTGACACTGAAGCTTTCTTT. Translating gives CAISGRSDTEAFF.

CDR3 region: CASSPWGTSDGEQFF. DNA for the CDR3: TGTGCCAGCAGCCCTTGGGGGACTAGCGACGGTGAGCAGTTCTTC. The chain combines TRBV9 with TRBJ2-1, with 10 bases lining up with TRBD2. The junction had 10 bases not matched to a gene; V was cut back by 4 bases and J by 9 bases. The CDR3 is 15 residues long. Germline CDR1 SGDLS, CDR2 YYNGEE.

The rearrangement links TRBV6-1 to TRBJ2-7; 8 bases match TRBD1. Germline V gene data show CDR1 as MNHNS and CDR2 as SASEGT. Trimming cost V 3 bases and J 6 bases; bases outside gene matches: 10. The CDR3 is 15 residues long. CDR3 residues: CASSDRGLGWGEQYF. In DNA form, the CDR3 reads TGTGCCAGCAGTGACAGGGGGCTGGGATGGGGCGAGCAGTACTTC.

For the CDR3, the DNA is TGTGCCAGCAGCATTCGTGGACAGGGCACAGATACGCAGTATTTT. Its translation is CASSIRGQGTDTQYF. The chain employs TRBV5-6 and TRBJ2-3; 7 nucleotides agree with TRBD1. V trimming: 4 bases; J trimming: 1 base; junction bases outside the gene matches: 6. Per the germline V gene, CDR1 is SGHDT and CDR2 is YYEEEE. The CDR3 is 15 residues long.

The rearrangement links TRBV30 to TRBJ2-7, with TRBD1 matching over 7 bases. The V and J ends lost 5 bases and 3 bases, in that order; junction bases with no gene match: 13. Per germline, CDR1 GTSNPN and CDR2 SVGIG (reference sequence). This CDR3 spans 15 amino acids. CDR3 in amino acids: CAWGPWTGKSYEQYF. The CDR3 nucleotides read TGTGCCTGGGGACCCTGGACAGGAAAAAGCTACGAGCAGTACTTC.

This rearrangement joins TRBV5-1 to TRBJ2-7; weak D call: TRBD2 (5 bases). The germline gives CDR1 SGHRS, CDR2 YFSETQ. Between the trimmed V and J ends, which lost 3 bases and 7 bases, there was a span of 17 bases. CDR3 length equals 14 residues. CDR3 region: CASSSGIPPGEQYF. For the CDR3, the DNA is TGCGCCAGCAGCTCCGGGATCCCGCCTGGGGAGCAGTACTTC.

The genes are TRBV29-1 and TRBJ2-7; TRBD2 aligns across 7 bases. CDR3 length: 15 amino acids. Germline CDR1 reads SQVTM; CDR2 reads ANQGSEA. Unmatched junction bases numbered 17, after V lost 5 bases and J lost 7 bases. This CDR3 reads CSVQIGSRDYGEQYF. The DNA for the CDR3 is TGCAGCGTTCAGATCGGTAGCCGGGACTACGGGGAGCAGTACTTC.